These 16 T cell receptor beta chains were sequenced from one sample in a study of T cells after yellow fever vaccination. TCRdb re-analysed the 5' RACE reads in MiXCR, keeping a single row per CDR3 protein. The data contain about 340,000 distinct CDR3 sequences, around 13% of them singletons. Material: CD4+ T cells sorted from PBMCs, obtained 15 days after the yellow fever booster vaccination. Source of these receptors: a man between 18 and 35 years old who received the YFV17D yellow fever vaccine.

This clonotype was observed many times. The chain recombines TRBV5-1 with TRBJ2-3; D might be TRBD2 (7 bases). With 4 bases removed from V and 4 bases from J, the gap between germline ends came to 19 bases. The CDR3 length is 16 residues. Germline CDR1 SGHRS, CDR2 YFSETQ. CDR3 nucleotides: TGCGCCAGCAGCAGCCCTCGGGGGGCAGGCCCAGATACGCAGTATTTT. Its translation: CASSSPRGAGPDTQYF.

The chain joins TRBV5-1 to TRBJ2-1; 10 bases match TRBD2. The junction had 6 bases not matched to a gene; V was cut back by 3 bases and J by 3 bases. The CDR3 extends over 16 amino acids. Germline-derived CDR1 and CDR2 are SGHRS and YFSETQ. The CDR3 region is CASSWPSGGGYNEQFF. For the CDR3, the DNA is TGCGCCAGCAGCTGGCCTAGCGGGGGCGGCTACAATGAGCAGTTCTTC.

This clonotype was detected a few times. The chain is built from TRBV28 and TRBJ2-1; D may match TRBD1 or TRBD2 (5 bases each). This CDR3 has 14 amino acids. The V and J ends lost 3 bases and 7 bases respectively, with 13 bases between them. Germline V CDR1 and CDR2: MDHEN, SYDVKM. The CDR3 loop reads CASSFSGPVNEQFF. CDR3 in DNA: TGTGCCAGCAGTTTCTCGGGGCCCGTAAATGAGCAGTTCTTC.

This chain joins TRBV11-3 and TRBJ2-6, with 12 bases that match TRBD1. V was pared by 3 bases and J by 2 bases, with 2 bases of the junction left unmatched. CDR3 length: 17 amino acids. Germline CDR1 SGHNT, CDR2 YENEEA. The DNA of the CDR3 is TGTGCCAGCAGCTTGGGACAGGGGGCGCCTGGGGCCAACGTCCTGACTTTC. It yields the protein CASSLGQGAPGANVLTF.

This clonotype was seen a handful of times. The DNA of the CDR3 is TGTGCCATCAAGCGGGAAGAGACCCAGTACTTC. Its translation: CAIKREETQYF. The J gene is TRBJ2-5, the V gene TRBV10-3; TRBD2 might be the D (6 bases). CDR3 size: 11 residues. Germline V CDR1 and CDR2: ENHRY, SYGVKD. The V and J ends lost 7 bases and 3 bases respectively, with 6 bases between them.

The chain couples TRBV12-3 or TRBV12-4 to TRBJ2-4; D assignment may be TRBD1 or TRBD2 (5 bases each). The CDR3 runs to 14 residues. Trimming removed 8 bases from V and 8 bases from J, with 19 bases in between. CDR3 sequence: CASGGNGIGDIQYF. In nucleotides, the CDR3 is TGTGCCAGCGGGGGTAACGGGATTGGCGACATTCAGTACTTC.

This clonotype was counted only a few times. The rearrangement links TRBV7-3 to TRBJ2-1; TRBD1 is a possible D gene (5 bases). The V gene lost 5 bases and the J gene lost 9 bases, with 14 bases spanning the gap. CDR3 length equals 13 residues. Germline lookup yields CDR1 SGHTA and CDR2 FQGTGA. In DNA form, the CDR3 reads TGTGCCAGCAGCCCACGCCAGGGAACTGAGCAGTTCTTC. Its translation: CASSPRQGTEQFF.

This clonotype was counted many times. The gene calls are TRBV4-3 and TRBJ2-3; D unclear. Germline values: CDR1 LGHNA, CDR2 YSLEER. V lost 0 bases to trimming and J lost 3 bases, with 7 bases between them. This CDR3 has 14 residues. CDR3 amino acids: CASSQDIRTDTQYF. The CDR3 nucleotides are TGCGCCAGCAGCCAAGATATTAGGACAGATACGCAGTATTTT.

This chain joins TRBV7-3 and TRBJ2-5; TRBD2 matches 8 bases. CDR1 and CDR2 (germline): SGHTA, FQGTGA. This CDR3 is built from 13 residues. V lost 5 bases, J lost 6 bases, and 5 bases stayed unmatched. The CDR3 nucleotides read TGTGCCAGCAGCCCGGGGGGGCTGAAGACCCAGTACTTC. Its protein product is CASSPGGLKTQYF.

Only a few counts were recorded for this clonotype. The CDR3 region is CASSYTSGGLDTQYF. Written as DNA, the CDR3 is TGTGCCAGCAGCTACACTAGCGGGGGACTTGATACGCAGTATTTT. V usage is TRBV5-4 and J usage is TRBJ2-3, with 11 bases matching TRBD2. The CDR3 sequence is 15 residues long. J gave up 6 bases and V 3 bases, and 6 bases lay outside the gene matches. CDR1 and CDR2 (germline): SGHNT, YYREEE (reference sequence).

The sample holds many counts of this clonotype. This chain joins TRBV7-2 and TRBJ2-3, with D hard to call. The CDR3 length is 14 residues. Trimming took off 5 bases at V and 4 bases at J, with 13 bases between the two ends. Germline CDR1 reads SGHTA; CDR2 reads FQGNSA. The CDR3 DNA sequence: TGTGCCAGCAGCCCCCCGTGGGGTTCAGATACGCAGTATTTT. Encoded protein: CASSPPWGSDTQYF.

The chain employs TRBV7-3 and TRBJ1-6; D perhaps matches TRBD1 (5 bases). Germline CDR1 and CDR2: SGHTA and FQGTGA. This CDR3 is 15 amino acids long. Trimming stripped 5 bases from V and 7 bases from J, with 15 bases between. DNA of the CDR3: TGTGCCAGCAGCCTGGGCGGGGGTTTGAATTCACCCCTCCACTTT. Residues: CASSLGGGLNSPLHF. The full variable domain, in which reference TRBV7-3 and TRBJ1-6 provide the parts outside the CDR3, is GAGVSQTPSNKVTEKGKYVELRCDPISGHTALYWYRQSLGQGPEFLIYFQGTGAADDSGLPNDRFFAVRPEGSVSTLKIQRTERGDSAVYLCASSLGGGLNSPLHFGNGTRLTVT.

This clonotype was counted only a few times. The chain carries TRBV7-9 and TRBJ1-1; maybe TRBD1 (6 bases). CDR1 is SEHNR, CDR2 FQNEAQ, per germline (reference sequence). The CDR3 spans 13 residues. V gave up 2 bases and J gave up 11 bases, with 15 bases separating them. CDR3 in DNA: TGTGCCAGCAGCTTAAATTGGGACACAGTTGCTTTCTTT. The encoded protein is CASSLNWDTVAFF.

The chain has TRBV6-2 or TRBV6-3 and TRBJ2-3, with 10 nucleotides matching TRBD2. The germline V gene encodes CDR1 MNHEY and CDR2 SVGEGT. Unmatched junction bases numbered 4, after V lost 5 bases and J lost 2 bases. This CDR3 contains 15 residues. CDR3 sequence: CASSKLAGTTDTQYF. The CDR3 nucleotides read TGTGCCAGCAGTAAACTAGCGGGGACCACAGATACGCAGTATTTT.

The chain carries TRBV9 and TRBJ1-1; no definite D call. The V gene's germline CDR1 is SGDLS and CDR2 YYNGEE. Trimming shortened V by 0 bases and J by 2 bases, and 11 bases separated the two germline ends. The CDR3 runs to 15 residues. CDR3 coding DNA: TGTGCCAGCAGCGTAGAGGCCTACTCCAACACTGAAGCTTTCTTT. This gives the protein CASSVEAYSNTEAFF.

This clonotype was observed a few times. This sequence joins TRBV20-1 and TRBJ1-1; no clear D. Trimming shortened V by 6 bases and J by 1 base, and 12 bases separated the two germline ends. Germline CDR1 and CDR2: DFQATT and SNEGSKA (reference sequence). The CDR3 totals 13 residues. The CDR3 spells CSARTLKNTEAFF. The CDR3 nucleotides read TGCAGTGCCCGCACCCTAAAGAACACTGAAGCTTTCTTT.